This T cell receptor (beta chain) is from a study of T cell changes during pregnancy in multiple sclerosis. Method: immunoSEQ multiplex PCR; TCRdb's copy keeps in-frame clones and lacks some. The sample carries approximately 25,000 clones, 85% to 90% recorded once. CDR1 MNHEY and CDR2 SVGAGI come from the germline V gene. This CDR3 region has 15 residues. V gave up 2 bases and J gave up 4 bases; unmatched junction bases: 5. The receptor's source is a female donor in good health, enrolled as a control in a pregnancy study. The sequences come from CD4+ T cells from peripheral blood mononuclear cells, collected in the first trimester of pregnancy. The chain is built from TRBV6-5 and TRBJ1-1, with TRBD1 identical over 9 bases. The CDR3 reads CASSYATGGSTEAFF. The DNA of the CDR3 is TGTGCCAGCAGTTACGCTACAGGGGGCTCCACTGAAGCTTTCTTT.